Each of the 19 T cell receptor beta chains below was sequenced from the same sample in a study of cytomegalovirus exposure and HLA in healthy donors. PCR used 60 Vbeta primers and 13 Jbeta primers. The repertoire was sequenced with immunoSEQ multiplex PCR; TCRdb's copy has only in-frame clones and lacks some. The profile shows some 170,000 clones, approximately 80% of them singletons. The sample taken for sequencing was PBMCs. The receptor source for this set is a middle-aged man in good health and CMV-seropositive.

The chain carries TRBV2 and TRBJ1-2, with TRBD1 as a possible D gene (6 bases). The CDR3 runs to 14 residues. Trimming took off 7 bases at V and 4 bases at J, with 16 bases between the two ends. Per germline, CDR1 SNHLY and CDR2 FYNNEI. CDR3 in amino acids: CASTDEGEGYGYTF. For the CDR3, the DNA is TGTGCCAGCACTGATGAGGGGGAGGGCTATGGCTACACCTTC.

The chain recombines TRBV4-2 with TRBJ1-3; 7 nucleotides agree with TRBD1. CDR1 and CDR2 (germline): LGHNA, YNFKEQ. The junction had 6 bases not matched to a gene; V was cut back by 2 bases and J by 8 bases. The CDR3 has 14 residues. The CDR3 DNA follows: TGTGCCAGCAGCCAACCCGACAGGGTAGACACCATATATTTT. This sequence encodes CASSQPDRVDTIYF.

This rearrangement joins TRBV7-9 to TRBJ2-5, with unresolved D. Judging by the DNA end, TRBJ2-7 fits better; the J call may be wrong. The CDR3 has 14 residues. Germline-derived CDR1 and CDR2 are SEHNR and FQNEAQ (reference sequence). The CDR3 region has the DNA TGTGCCAGCAGCTCCCCTGCGGTCTCCTACGAGCAGTACTTC. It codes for CASSSPAVSYEQYF.

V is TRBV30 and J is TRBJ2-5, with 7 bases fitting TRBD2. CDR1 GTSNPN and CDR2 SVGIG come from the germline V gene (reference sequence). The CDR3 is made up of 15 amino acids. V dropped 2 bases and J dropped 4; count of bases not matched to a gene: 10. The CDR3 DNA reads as TGTGCCTGGAGTTGGAGGGGAGGGTTTGGAGAGACCCAGTACTTC. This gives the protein CAWSWRGGFGETQYF.

In DNA, the CDR3 is TGTGCCAGCAGCCAAGATCAGGGTACAGGGGAGTTTTATGGCTACACCTTC. This sequence encodes CASSQDQGTGEFYGYTF. This chain uses TRBV14 with TRBJ1-2; TRBD1 agrees at 7 bases. Trimming removed 0 bases from V and 5 bases from J; junction bases left unmatched: 12. CDR1 SGHDN and CDR2 FVKESK come from the germline V gene. The CDR3 is 17 amino acids.

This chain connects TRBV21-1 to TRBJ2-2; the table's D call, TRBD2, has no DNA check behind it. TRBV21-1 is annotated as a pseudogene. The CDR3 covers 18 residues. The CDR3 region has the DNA TGTGCCAGCAGCAAAAGGCATAGCGGGAGGGATCTCACCGGGGAGCTGTTTTTT. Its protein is CASSKRHSGRDLTGELFF.

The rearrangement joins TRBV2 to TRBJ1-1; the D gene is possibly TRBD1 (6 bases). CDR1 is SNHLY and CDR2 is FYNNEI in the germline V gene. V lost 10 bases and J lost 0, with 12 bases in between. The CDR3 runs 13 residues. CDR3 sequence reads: CANRQELNTEAFF. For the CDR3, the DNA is TGTGCCAACAGACAGGAACTGAACACTGAAGCTTTCTTT. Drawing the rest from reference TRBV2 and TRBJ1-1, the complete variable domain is EPEVTQTPSHQVTQMGQEVILRCVPISNHLYFYWYRQILGQKVEFLVSFYNNEISEKSEIFDDQFSVERPDGSNFTLKIRSTKLEDSAMYFCANRQELNTEAFFGQGTRLTVV.

The CDR3 region is CASSAWDSYEQYF. In DNA, the CDR3 is TGTGCCAGCAGTGCTTGGGACAGCTACGAGCAGTACTTC. This chain links TRBV6-1 with TRBJ2-7, with 7 bases matching TRBD1. V gave up 4 bases and J gave up 3 bases; unmatched junction bases: 3. CDR3 length: 13 residues. CDR1 is MNHNS, CDR2 SASEGT, per germline.

CDR3 protein: CASSLVAGGQETQYF. CDR3 nucleotides: TGTGCCAGCAGCTTGGTTGCGGGGGGCCAAGAGACCCAGTACTTC. The chain is built from TRBV5-6 and TRBJ2-5; 8 nucleotides match TRBD2. Germline V CDR1 and CDR2: SGHDT, YYEEEE. The CDR3 contains 15 residues. V shed 0 bases and J 1 base; nucleotides not matched to a gene: 2.

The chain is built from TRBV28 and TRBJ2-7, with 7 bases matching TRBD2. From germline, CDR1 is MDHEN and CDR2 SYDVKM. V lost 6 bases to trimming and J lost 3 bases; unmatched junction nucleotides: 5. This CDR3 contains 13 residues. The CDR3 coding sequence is TGTGCCAGCAGGACGGGACTATACTACGAGCAGTACTTC. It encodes CASRTGLYYEQYF.

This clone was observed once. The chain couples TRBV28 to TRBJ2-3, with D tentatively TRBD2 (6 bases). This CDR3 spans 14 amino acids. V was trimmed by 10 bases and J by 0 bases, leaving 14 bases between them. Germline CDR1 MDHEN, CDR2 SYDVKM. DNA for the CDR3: TGTGCCACCCGAGCGGGTACTAGCACAGATACGCAGTATTTT. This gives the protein CATRAGTSTDTQYF.

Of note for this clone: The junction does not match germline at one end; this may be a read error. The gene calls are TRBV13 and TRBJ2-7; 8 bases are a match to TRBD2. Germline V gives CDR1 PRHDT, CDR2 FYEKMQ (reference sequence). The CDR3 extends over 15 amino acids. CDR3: CASSLGLAASDEQYF. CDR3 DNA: TGTGCCAGCAGCTTAGGACTAGCGGCCTCCGACGAGCAGTACTTC.

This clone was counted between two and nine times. CDR3 sequence reads: CASSPLADERKDEQYF. The CDR3 nucleotides are TGTGCCAGCAGTCCCTTAGCGGATGAGAGAAAGGACGAGCAGTACTTC. V is TRBV27 and J is TRBJ2-7; a possible D gene is TRBD2 (6 bases). With 5 bases removed from V and 5 bases from J, the gap between germline ends came to 22 bases. The CDR3 length is 16 residues. Germline lookup yields CDR1 MNHEY and CDR2 SMNVEV (reference sequence).

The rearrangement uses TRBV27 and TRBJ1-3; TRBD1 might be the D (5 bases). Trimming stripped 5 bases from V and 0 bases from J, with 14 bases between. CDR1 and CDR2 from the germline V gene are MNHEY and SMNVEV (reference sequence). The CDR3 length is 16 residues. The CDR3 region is CASSPRTPSSGNTIYF. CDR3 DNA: TGTGCCAGCAGTCCACGGACACCAAGCTCTGGAAACACCATATATTTT.

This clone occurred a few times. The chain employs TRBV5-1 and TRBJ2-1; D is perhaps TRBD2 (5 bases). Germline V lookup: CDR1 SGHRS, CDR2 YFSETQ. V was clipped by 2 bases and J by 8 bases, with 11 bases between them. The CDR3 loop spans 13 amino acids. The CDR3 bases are TGCGCCAGCAGCTTACTAGGATACGATGAGCAGTTCTTC. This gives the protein CASSLLGYDEQFF.

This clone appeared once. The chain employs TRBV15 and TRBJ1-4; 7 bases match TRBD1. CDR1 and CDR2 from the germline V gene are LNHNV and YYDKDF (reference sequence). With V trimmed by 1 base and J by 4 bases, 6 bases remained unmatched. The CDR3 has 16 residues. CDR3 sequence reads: CATSRGDRGFNEKLFF. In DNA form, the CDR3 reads TGTGCCACCAGCAGAGGGGACAGAGGCTTTAATGAAAAACTGTTTTTT.

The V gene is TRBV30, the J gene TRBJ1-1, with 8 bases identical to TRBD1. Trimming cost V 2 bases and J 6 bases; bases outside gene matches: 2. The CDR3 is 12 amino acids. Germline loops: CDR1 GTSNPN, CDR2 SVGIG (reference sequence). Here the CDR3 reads CAWSRGQAEAFF. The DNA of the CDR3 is TGTGCCTGGAGTAGGGGACAGGCTGAAGCTTTCTTT.

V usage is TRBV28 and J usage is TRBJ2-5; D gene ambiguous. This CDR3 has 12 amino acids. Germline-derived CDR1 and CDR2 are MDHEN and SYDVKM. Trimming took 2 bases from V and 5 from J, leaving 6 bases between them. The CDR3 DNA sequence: TGTGCCAGCAGTTTAGAGTCCGAGACCCAGTACTTC. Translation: CASSLESETQYF.

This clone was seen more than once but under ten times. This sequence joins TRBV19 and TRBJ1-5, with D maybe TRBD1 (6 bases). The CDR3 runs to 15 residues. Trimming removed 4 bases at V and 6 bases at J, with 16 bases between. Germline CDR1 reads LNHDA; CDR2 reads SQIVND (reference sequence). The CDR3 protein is CASSTKSGEGQPQHF. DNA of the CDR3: TGTGCCAGTAGTACCAAGTCAGGGGAGGGTCAGCCCCAGCATTTT.